This T cell receptor beta chain is from a study of cytomegalovirus exposure and HLA in healthy donors. Comment on this clone: Relative to the germline gene, one junction end is altered; a read error may explain this.

The study ran its PCR with 60 Vbeta and 13 Jbeta primers. TCRdb's table, derived via immunoSEQ multiplex PCR, lists solely in-frame clones and lacks some. The table shows tens of thousands of clones, with 60% to 75% occurring only once. These donors counted as nominally healthy when sampled, but unrecorded immune exposures were likely. The length of the CDR3 is 16 residues. Germline loops: CDR1 MNHNS, CDR2 SASEGT. The sequenced sample consisted of PBMCs. This receptor was identified in a male donor in good health and CMV-seropositive. The rearrangement links TRBV6-1 to TRBJ2-5; TRBD2 matches 9 bases. CDR3 DNA sequence: TGTGCCAGCAGTCAAGCCACGCCGGGACTAGCAGGGACCCAGTACTTC. Amino acid sequence: CASSQATPGLAGTQYF.